This TCR beta chain was retrieved from a study of cytomegalovirus exposure and HLA in healthy donors. Study results and caveats: Available immune exposure information covered CMV serostatus only.

60 Vbeta and 13 Jbeta primers were used in PCR. Clones were read by immunoSEQ multiplex PCR, and TCRdb kept only the in-frame ones, dropping some. The sample shows fewer than 200,000 clones, around 83% of them seen only once. The length of the CDR3 is 15 residues. With 3 bases clipped from V and 0 bases from J, the junction kept 4 bases outside the gene matches. Per germline, CDR1 SGHNT and CDR2 YYREEE (reference sequence). About this clone itself: Its matching antigen is unknown.

V usage is TRBV5-4 and J usage is TRBJ2-3; 7 bases match TRBD2. This sequence originates from a man aged 50-60 years in good health and CMV-seronegative. Specimen: PBMCs. The CDR3 DNA sequence: TGTGCCAGCAGCTGGGAGGGAGATAGCACAGATACGCAGTATTTT. It encodes CASSWEGDSTDTQYF.